These 14 T cell receptor beta chains were all obtained from the same sample, sequenced in a study of beta chain features in type 1 diabetes. Of the isolated RNA, all was reverse transcribed, and so the sequenced material was expressed TCRB transcripts. Sequencing used immunoSEQ multiplex PCR; TCRdb keeps in-frame clones, though not all of them. The sample consists of 600,000 to 650,000 clones, around a sixth of them appearing once. Sequencing input: naive CD4+ T cells from blood. All receptors come from a young man in good health.

This clone was seen a few times. This chain connects TRBV2 to TRBJ1-5; TRBD1 matches 8 bases. The ends lost 5 bases at V and 7 bases at J; junction bases unmatched: 10. The CDR3 covers 15 residues. CDR1 is SNHLY and CDR2 is FYNNEI in the germline V gene. The CDR3 loop is CASSHGGQGQQPQHF. The DNA for the CDR3 is TGTGCCAGCAGTCACGGCGGACAGGGACAACAGCCCCAGCATTTT.

This sequence joins TRBV7-9 and TRBJ2-6, with 9 nucleotides matching TRBD1. This CDR3 comprises 17 residues. The germline V gene encodes CDR1 SEHNR and CDR2 FQNEAQ (reference sequence). J was trimmed by 2 bases and V by 3 bases; bases with no gene match: 5. The CDR3 loop reads CASSFTGGDAGANVLTF. CDR3 DNA sequence: TGTGCCAGCAGCTTCACAGGGGGCGATGCTGGGGCCAACGTCCTGACTTTC.

This clone was seen a handful of times. The rearrangement joins TRBV21-1 to TRBJ1-4. TRBV21-1 is a known pseudogene. The CDR3 contains 17 residues. The CDR3 region has the DNA TGTGCCAGCAGCAAAGGGGGACCCTCGAGCCAGAATGAAAAACTGTTTTTT. Encoded protein: CASSKGGPSSQNEKLFF.

The chain couples TRBV19 to TRBJ2-6; the D gene is possibly TRBD1 (6 bases). The CDR3 is made up of 18 amino acids. Germline V gene lookup returns CDR1 LNHDA and CDR2 SQIVND (reference sequence). V dropped 6 bases and J dropped 0 bases, with 18 bases sitting between them. The CDR3 coding sequence is TGTGCCAGTAGCCCTATGACAGGAAAAAGCTCTGGGGCCAACGTCCTGACTTTC. Amino acids: CASSPMTGKSSGANVLTF.

The chain joins TRBV7-9 to TRBJ2-1, with 7 bases aligning to TRBD2. This CDR3 contains 17 residues. V was pared by 1 base and J by 9 bases, with 15 bases of the junction left unmatched. Germline V CDR1 and CDR2: SEHNR, FQNEAQ (reference sequence). The CDR3 DNA reads TGTGCCAGCAGCTTAGGGGAGGGCAGCGGGGTCCTTGGTGAGCAGTTCTTC. Amino acids: CASSLGEGSGVLGEQFF.

J is TRBJ1-6 and V is TRBV2, with TRBD1 identical over 9 bases. CDR3 length equals 17 residues. V lost 6 bases to trimming and J lost 0 bases; unmatched junction nucleotides: 6. The germline gives CDR1 SNHLY, CDR2 FYNNEI. The CDR3: CASRQTGGGSYNSPLHF. In DNA form, the CDR3 reads TGTGCCAGCAGGCAAACAGGGGGCGGCTCCTATAATTCACCCCTCCACTTT.

The genes are TRBV7-2 and TRBJ2-1; D is unresolved. The CDR3 extends over 15 amino acids. Germline CDR1 and CDR2: SGHTA and FQGNSA. The V gene lost 1 base and the J gene lost 0 bases, with 7 bases spanning the gap. The CDR3: CASSLDGDSYNEQFF. CDR3 nucleotides: TGTGCCAGCAGCTTAGATGGGGACTCCTACAATGAGCAGTTCTTC.

CDR3 residues: CSGRDRGEQYF. The CDR3 nucleotides are TGCAGCGGCCGTGACAGGGGTGAGCAGTACTTC. The V gene is TRBV29-1, the J gene TRBJ2-7; 8 bases are shared with TRBD1. The CDR3 sequence is 11 residues long. V trimming: 7 bases; J trimming: 7 bases; junction bases outside the gene matches: 6. The germline gives CDR1 SQVTM, CDR2 ANQGSEA.

The gene calls are TRBV5-4 and TRBJ2-1, with TRBD2 as a possible D gene (5 bases). Germline CDR1 SGHNT, CDR2 YYREEE (reference sequence). The CDR3 contains 15 residues. V was trimmed by 0 bases and J by 5 bases, leaving 12 bases between them. CDR3 in amino acids: CASSLAARADNEQFF. In DNA, the CDR3 is TGTGCCAGCAGCTTGGCCGCGAGGGCCGACAATGAGCAGTTCTTC. Full variable domain (remainder filled in from reference TRBV5-4 and TRBJ2-1): ETGVTQSPTHLIKTRGQQVTLRCSSQSGHNTVSWYQQALGQGPQFIFQYYREEENGRGNFPPRFSGLQFPNYSSELNVNALELDDSALYLCASSLAARADNEQFFGPGTRLTVL.

This chain links TRBV4-2 with TRBJ1-3; possible D gene TRBD1, 6 bases. The CDR3 totals 16 residues. Trimming removed 0 bases at V and 0 bases at J, with 9 bases between. CDR1 and CDR2 (germline): LGHNA, YNFKEQ. For the CDR3, the DNA is TGTGCCAGCAGCCAAGACAGGGGCTTCTCTGGAAACACCATATATTTT. Protein: CASSQDRGFSGNTIYF.

The chain is built from TRBV7-9 and TRBJ2-7, with TRBD1 matching 7 bases. J lost 3 bases, V lost 4 bases, and 9 bases had no gene match. Germline assignment: CDR1 SEHNR and CDR2 FQNEAQ (reference sequence). The CDR3 length is 15 residues. In DNA form, the CDR3 reads TGTGCCAGCAGCTCCTCCGGGACAGTTAACTACGAGCAGTACTTC. Residues: CASSSSGTVNYEQYF.

The V and J genes are TRBV6-6 and TRBJ2-5; D remains unclear. Trimming shortened V by 2 bases and J by 5 bases, and 9 bases separated the two germline ends. The germline gives CDR1 MNHNY, CDR2 SVGAGI (reference sequence). This CDR3 comprises 13 residues. The CDR3 loop reads CASSYGVRETQYF. For the CDR3, the DNA is TGTGCCAGCAGTTACGGGGTGCGGGAGACCCAGTACTTC.

This chain uses TRBV29-1 with TRBJ1-1; maybe TRBD1 (5 bases). The CDR3 runs to 12 residues. Germline CDR1 and CDR2: SQVTM and ANQGSEA. V dropped 2 bases and J dropped 3 bases, with 7 bases sitting between them. CDR3 DNA sequence: TGCAGCGTTGAATGGGGGGACACTGAAGCTTTCTTT. Translated: CSVEWGDTEAFF.

This rearrangement joins TRBV29-1 to TRBJ1-5, with D perhaps TRBD1 (6 bases). V lost 4 bases and J 4 bases, leaving 14 bases between the germline ends. Germline values: CDR1 SQVTM, CDR2 ANQGSEA. This CDR3 is built from 14 residues. The CDR3 reads CSVGGQGPNQPQHF. The CDR3 DNA reads as TGCAGCGTTGGGGGGCAAGGCCCAAATCAGCCCCAGCATTTT.